The rows below give T cell receptor beta chains drawn from one sample of a study of identical twins. TCRdb redid the calling of the 5' RACE reads with MiXCR, one entry per CDR3 protein. The sample contains 450,000 to 600,000 distinct CDR3 sequences, more than 20% of which appear only once. These sequences were also reported in another study, on yellow fever vaccine responses in identical twins.

Sequencing was carried out using CD4+ T cells sorted from blood. These receptors all come from a woman younger than 30 in good health. CDR3s include the opening cysteine and the closing phenylalanine or tryptophan. Each record gives: V gene, D gene, J gene, clone size, CDR3 protein, CDR3 DNA. The D gene is left open where the match is weak. Clone size is stated in some rows and not others, as once, few, many or a class when expanded.

>TRBV2|TRBD2|TRBJ2-3|few
CASQGSGSTADTQYF
TGTGCCAGCCAGGGAAGCGGGAGTACCGCAGATACGCAGTATTTT
>TRBV5-1|.|TRBJ2-2|few
CASTPPIEGKAPGELFF
TGCGCCAGCACGCCTCCCATCGAGGGAAAGGCCCCCGGGGAGCTGTTTTTT
>TRBV3-1|.|TRBJ1-2|few
CASSQGLIRDITNYGYTF
TGTGCCAGCAGCCAAGGTTTGATCCGGGACATAACTAACTATGGCTACACCTTC
>TRBV19|.|TRBJ2-7|.
CASGSVGSYEQYF
TGTGCCAGTGGCAGCGTAGGGTCCTACGAGCAGTACTTC
>TRBV6-1|TRBD2|TRBJ2-2|.
CASSPTGTKLNTGELFF
TGTGCCAGCAGTCCCACCGGGACTAAGCTGAACACCGGGGAGCTGTTTTTT
>TRBV29-1|.|TRBJ2-1|few
CSASDLVGVGNEQFF
TGCAGCGCCTCGGATTTAGTGGGGGTAGGCAATGAGCAGTTCTTC
>TRBV5-1|TRBD2|TRBJ2-1|few
CASSLGRLADNEQFF
TGCGCCAGCAGCTTGGGAAGACTAGCGGACAATGAGCAGTTCTTC
>TRBV12-3/TRBV12-4|.|TRBJ2-2|few
CASSSGTPVGELFF
TGTGCCAGCAGTTCCGGGACACCCGTCGGGGAGCTGTTTTTT
>TRBV28|.|TRBJ1-5|.
CASDSLRGAGQPQHF
TGTGCCAGCGACAGCTTGCGCGGGGCGGGTCAGCCCCAGCATTTT
>TRBV2|.|TRBJ1-2|few
CASSEGTENYGYTF
TGTGCCAGCAGTGAAGGGACAGAGAACTATGGCTACACCTTC
>TRBV28|TRBD2|TRBJ2-2|.
CASSLGLPSGSTGWELFF
TGTGCCAGCAGTTTAGGGCTCCCTAGCGGAAGTACCGGGTGGGAGCTGTTTTTT
>TRBV10-3|.|TRBJ2-3|.
CAISEGGKDTQYF
TGTGCCATCAGTGAGGGGGGGAAGGATACGCAGTATTTT
>TRBV10-3|.|TRBJ1-4|.
CAISEGGTNEKLFF
TGTGCCATCAGTGAGGGGGGGACTAATGAAAAACTGTTTTTT
>TRBV3-1|TRBD2|TRBJ2-1|.
CATTKLASGSHEQFF
TGTGCCACCACCAAGTTGGCTAGCGGGAGCCATGAGCAGTTCTTC
>TRBV20-1|.|TRBJ2-1|.
CSARGSGTYNEQFF
TGCAGTGCTAGGGGTTCGGGGACCTACAATGAGCAGTTCTTC
>TRBV12-3/TRBV12-4|.|TRBJ2-6|few
CASSLTQGFGRFSGANVLTF
TGTGCCAGCAGTTTAACCCAGGGGTTTGGAAGATTCTCTGGGGCCAACGTCCTGACTTTC
>TRBV12-3/TRBV12-4|TRBD1|TRBJ1-1|.
CASSLQGRTEAFF
TGTGCCAGCAGTCTACAGGGGAGGACTGAAGCTTTCTTT
>TRBV24-1|.|TRBJ2-3|few
CATSGSRLSTDTQYF
TGTGCCACCAGTGGAAGCCGCCTTTCCACAGATACGCAGTATTTT
>TRBV20-1|TRBD2|TRBJ2-7|few
CSAIRLAAGYEQYF
TGCAGTGCTATCCGACTAGCGGCGGGGTACGAGCAGTACTTC
>TRBV12-3/TRBV12-4|.|TRBJ1-5|.
CASSHGTHSNQPQHF
TGTGCCAGCAGCCACGGGACACATAGCAATCAGCCCCAGCATTTT
>TRBV6-1|.|TRBJ2-1|.
CASSPPSNNEQFF
TGTGCCAGCAGTCCTCCCTCTAACAATGAGCAGTTCTTC
>TRBV24-1|TRBD1|TRBJ2-1|.
CATSVTGQGPDNEQFF
TGTGCCACCAGTGTAACGGGACAGGGGCCCGACAATGAGCAGTTCTTC
>TRBV7-9|TRBD1|TRBJ1-1|many
CASSLQGVNTEAFF
TGTGCCAGCAGCTTACAGGGGGTGAACACTGAAGCTTTCTTT
>TRBV15|.|TRBJ2-1|.
CATSRTRPNNNEQFF
TGTGCCACCAGCAGAACTAGGCCCAACAACAATGAGCAGTTCTTC
>TRBV4-1|.|TRBJ2-1|few
CASSQSRVVSRYNEQFF
TGCGCCAGCAGCCAATCCAGGGTAGTATCCAGGTACAATGAGCAGTTCTTC
>TRBV5-1|TRBD1|TRBJ2-2|few
CASSRDRGPGELFF
TGCGCCAGCAGCAGGGACAGGGGGCCCGGGGAGCTGTTTTTT
>TRBV7-9|TRBD2|TRBJ2-5|few
CASNRLLAGGETQYF
TGTGCCAGCAACCGCTTGTTAGCGGGGGGAGAGACCCAGTACTTC
>TRBV7-2|TRBD2|TRBJ2-7|few
CASSTTSGATYEQYF
TGTGCCAGCAGCACCACTAGCGGGGCCACCTACGAGCAGTACTTC
>TRBV20-1|.|TRBJ2-3|.
CSARGSPDTQYF
TGCAGTGCTAGGGGCAGCCCAGATACGCAGTATTTT
>TRBV4-1|.|TRBJ2-5|.
CASSQDGDTAQYF
TGCGCCAGCAGCCAAGATGGGGACACGGCCCAGTACTTC
>TRBV5-1|.|TRBJ1-1|.
CASSLVIGSGTEAFF
TGCGCCAGCAGCTTGGTGATAGGGTCTGGAACTGAAGCTTTCTTT
>TRBV12-3/TRBV12-4|TRBD2|TRBJ2-3|few
CASSLLSGRPTDTQYF
TGTGCCAGCAGTTTGTTAAGCGGGAGGCCTACAGATACGCAGTATTTT
>TRBV5-1|.|TRBJ2-3|few
CASSPSGTQRASTDTQYF
TGCGCCAGCTCACCATCGGGCACACAGAGGGCGAGCACAGATACGCAGTATTTT
>TRBV5-1|TRBD1|TRBJ2-3|few
CASSKATGADTQYF
TGCGCCAGCAGCAAAGCTACAGGGGCAGATACGCAGTATTTT
>TRBV3-1|.|TRBJ2-3|few
CASSQVLQGSDTQYF
TGTGCCAGCAGCCAGGTACTTCAGGGATCAGATACGCAGTATTTT
>TRBV2|.|TRBJ1-3|once
CASSVYGSGNTIYF
TGTGCCAGCAGTGTCTATGGATCTGGAAACACCATATATTTT
>TRBV28|TRBD2|TRBJ2-2|.
CAGRAGYTGELFF
TGTGCCGGAAGAGCGGGATACACCGGGGAGCTGTTTTTT
>TRBV11-2|.|TRBJ2-3|.
CASSGGAVFSGEEDTQYF
TGTGCCAGCAGCGGGGGGGCAGTATTTTCCGGCGAAGAGGATACGCAGTATTTT
>TRBV2|.|TRBJ2-2|.
CASSEEGTGELFF
TGTGCCAGCAGTGAAGAGGGAACCGGGGAGCTGTTTTTT
>TRBV3-1|TRBD2|TRBJ2-1|.
CASTTRTSGGHSYNEQFF
TGTGCCAGCACCACCCGGACTAGCGGGGGACATTCCTACAATGAGCAGTTCTTC
>TRBV12-3/TRBV12-4|.|TRBJ1-1|.
CASSRQEMNTEAFF
TGTGCCAGCAGCCGACAGGAAATGAACACTGAAGCTTTCTTT
>TRBV7-9|.|TRBJ1-4|few
CASSKDGTTNEKLFF
TGTGCCAGCAGCAAGGACGGAACAACTAATGAAAAACTGTTTTTT